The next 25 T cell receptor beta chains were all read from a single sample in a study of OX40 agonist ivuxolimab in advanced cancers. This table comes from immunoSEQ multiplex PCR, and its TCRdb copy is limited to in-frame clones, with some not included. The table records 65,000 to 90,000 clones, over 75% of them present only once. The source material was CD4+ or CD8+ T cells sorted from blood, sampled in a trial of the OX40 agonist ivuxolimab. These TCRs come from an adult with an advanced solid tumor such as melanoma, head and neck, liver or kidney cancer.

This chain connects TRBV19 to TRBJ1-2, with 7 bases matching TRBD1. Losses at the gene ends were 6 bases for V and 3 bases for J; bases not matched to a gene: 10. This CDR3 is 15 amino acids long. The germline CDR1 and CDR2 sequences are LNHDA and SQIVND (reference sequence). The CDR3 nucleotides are TGTGCCAGTAGGACGGAGGGGGCGCCCCACTATGGCTACACCTTC. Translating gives CASRTEGAPHYGYTF.

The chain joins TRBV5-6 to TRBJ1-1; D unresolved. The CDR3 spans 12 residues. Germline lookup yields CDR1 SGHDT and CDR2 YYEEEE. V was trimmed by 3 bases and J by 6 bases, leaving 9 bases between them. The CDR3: CASSSGTPEAFF. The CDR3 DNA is TGTGCCAGCAGCTCCGGAACCCCTGAAGCTTTCTTT.

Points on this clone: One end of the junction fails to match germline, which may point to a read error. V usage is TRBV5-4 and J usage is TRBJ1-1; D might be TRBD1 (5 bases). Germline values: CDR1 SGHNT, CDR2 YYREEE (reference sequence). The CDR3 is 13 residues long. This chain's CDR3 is CASSSIEGTGAFF. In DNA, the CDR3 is TGTGCCAGCAGTTCAATAGAGGGGACTGGAGCTTTCTTT.

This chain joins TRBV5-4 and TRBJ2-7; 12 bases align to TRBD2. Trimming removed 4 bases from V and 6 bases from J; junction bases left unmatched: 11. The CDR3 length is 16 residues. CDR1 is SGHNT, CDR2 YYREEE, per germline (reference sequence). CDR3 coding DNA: TGTGCCAGCAGCCTGACTAGCGGGGGCCTCTACTTCGAGCAGTACTTC. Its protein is CASSLTSGGLYFEQYF.

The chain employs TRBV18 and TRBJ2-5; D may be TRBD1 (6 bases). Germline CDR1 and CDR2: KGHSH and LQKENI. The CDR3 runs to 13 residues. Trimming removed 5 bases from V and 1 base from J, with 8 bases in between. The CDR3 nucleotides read TGTGCCAGCTCATGGACAGCCCAAGAGACCCAGTACTTC. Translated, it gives CASSWTAQETQYF.

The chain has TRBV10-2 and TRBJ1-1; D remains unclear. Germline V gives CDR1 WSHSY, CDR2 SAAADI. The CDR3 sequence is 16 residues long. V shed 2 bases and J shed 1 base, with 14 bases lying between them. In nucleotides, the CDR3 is TGCGCCAGCAGTGAGACTAGCCCTCCAGAGAACACTGAAGCTTTCTTT. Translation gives CASSETSPPENTEAFF.

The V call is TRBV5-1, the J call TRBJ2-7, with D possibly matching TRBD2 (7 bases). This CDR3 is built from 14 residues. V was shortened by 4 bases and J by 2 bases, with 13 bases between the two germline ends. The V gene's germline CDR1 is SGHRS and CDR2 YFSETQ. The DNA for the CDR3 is TGCGCCAGCAGCGTACAGGGACTAACCTACGAGCAGTACTTC. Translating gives CASSVQGLTYEQYF.

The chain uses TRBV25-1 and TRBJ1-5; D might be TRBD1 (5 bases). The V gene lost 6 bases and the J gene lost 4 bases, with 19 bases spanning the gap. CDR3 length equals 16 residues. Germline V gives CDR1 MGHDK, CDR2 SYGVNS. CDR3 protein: CASSEKGRGPNQPQHF. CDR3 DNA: TGTGCCAGCAGCGAAAAAGGTCGGGGCCCGAATCAGCCCCAGCATTTT.

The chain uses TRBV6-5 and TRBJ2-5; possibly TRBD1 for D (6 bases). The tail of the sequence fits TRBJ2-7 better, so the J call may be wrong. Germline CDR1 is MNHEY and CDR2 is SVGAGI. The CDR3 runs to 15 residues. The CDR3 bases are TGTGCCAGCAGTTACACTTGGGACAACTCCTACGAGCAGTACTTC. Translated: CASSYTWDNSYEQYF.

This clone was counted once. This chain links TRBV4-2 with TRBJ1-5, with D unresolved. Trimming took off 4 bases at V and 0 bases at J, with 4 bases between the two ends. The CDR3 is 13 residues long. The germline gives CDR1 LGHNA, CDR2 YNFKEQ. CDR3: CASSPSSNQPQHF. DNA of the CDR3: TGTGCCAGCAGCCCCAGTAGCAATCAGCCCCAGCATTTT.

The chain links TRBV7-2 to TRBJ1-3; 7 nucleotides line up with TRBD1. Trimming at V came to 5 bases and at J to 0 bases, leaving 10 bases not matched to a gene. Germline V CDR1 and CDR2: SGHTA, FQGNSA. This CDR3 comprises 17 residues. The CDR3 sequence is CASSVTTGSNSGNTIYF. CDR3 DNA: TGTGCCAGCAGCGTAACGACAGGGTCTAACTCTGGAAACACCATATATTTT.

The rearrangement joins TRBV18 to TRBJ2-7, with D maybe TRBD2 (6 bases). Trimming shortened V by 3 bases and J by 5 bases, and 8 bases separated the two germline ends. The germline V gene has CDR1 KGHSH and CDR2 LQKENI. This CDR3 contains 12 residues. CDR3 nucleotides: TGTGCCAGCTCACCGGAGGGGAACGAGCAGTACTTC. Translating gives CASSPEGNEQYF. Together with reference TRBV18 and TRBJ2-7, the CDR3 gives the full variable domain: NAGVMQNPRHLVRRRGQEARLRCSPMKGHSHVYWYRQLPEEGLKFMVYLQKENIIDESGMPKERFSAEFPKEGPSILRIQQVVRGDSAAYFCASSPEGNEQYFGPGTRLTVT.

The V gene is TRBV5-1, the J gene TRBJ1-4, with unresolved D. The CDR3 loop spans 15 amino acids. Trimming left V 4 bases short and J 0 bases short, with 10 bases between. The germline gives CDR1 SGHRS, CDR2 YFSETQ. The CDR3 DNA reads TGCGCCAGCAGCCCCCGGGCGGCAACTAATGAAAAACTGTTTTTT. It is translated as CASSPRAATNEKLFF.

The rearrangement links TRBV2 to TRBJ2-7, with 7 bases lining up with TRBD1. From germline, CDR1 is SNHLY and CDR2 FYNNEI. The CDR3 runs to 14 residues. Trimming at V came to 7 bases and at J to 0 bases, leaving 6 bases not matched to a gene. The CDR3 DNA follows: TGTGCCAGCAAGGACAGGTTCCTCTCCTACGAGCAGTACTTC. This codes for CASKDRFLSYEQYF.

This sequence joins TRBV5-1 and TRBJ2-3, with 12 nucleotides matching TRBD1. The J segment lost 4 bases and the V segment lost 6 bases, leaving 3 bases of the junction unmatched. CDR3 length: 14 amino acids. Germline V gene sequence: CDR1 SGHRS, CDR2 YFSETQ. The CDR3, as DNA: TGCGCCAGCAAGGGACAGGGGGCCGCAGATACGCAGTATTTT. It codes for CASKGQGAADTQYF.

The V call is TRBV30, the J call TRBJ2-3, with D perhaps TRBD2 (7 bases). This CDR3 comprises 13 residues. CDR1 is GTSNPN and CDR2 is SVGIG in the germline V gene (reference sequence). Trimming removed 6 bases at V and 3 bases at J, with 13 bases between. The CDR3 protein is CACGGAGTDTQYF. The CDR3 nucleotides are TGTGCCTGTGGGGGGGCCGGGACAGATACGCAGTATTTT. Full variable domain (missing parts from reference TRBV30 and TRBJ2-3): SQTIHQWPATLVQPVGSPLSLECTVEGTSNPNLYWYRQAAGRGLQLLFYSVGIGQISSEVPQNLSASRPQDRQFILSSKKLLLSDSGFYLCACGGAGTDTQYFGPGTRLTVL.

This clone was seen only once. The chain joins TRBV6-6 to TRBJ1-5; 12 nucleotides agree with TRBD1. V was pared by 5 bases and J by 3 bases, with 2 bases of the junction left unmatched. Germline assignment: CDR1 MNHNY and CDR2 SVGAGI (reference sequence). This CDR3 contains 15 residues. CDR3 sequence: CASSGTGGVNQPQHF. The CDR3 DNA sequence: TGTGCCAGCAGTGGGACAGGGGGCGTCAATCAGCCCCAGCATTTT.

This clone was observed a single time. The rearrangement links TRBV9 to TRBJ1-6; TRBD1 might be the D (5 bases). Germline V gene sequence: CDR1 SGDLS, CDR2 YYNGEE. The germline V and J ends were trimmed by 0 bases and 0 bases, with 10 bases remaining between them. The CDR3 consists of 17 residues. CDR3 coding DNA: TGTGCCAGCAGCGTAGGACAGAGGAGCTCCTATAATTCACCCCTCCACTTT. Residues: CASSVGQRSSYNSPLHF.

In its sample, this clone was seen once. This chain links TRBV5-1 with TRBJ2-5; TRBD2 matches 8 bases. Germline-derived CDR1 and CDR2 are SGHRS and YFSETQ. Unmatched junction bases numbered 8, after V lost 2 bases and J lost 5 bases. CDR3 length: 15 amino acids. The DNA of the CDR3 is TGCGCCAGCAGCTTCGGACTAGCCTCCCGTGAGACCCAGTACTTC. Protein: CASSFGLASRETQYF.

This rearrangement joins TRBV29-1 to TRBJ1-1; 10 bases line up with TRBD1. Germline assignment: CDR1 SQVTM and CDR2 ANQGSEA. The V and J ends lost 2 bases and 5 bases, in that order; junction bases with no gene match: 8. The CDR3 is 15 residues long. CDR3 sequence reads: CSVELGGQGRTEAFF. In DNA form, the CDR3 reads TGCAGCGTTGAACTGGGGGGACAGGGGAGAACTGAAGCTTTCTTT.

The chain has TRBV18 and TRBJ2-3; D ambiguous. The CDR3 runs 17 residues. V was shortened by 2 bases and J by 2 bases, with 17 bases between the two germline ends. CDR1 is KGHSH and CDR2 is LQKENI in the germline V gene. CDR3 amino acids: CASSPLYLSRSTDTQYF. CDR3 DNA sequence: TGTGCCAGCTCACCATTGTATTTGAGTCGATCCACAGATACGCAGTATTTT. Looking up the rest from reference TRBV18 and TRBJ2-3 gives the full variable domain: NAGVMQNPRHLVRRRGQEARLRCSPMKGHSHVYWYRQLPEEGLKFMVYLQKENIIDESGMPKERFSAEFPKEGPSILRIQQVVRGDSAAYFCASSPLYLSRSTDTQYFGPGTRLTVL.

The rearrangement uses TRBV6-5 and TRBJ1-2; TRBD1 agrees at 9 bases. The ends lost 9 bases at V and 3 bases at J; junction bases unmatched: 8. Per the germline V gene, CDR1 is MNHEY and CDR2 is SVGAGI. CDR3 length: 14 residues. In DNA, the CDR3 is TGTGCCAGTTTCCGGGACAGGGCGGACTATGGCTACACCTTC. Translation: CASFRDRADYGYTF.

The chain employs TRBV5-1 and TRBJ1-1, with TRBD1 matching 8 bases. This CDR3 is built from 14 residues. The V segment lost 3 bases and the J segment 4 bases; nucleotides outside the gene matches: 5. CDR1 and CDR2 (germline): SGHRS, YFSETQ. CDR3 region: CASSSSGQGTEAFF. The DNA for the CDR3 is TGCGCCAGCAGCTCGTCCGGACAGGGCACTGAAGCTTTCTTT.

CDR3 DNA sequence: TGTGCCAGCAGCCCGGGTGTGGACGGGGAGCTGTTTTTT. Encoded protein: CASSPGVDGELFF. The V call is TRBV7-3, the J call TRBJ2-2; D call uncertain. Per germline, CDR1 SGHTA and CDR2 FQGTGA. The ends were cut back, 5 bases at V and 7 bases at J, with 11 bases in the middle. This CDR3 region has 13 residues.

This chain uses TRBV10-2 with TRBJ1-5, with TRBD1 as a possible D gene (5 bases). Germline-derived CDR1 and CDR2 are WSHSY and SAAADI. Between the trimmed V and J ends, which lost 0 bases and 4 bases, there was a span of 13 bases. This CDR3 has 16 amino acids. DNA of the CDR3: TGCGCCAGCAGTGAGTCGTTAGGGCAGGGAAATCAGCCCCAGCATTTT. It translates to CASSESLGQGNQPQHF.